Here is one T cell receptor (beta chain) with its context. This sample stems from a study of shared clonotypes between healthy human individuals. Germline lookup yields CDR1 SGHTA and CDR2 FQGNSA. The V gene lost 4 bases and the J gene lost 0 bases, with 10 bases spanning the gap. CDR3 length: 14 amino acids. Some clones are missing from TCRdb's copy, which holds only in-frame ones; the method was immunoSEQ multiplex PCR. The sample lists just over 2,000,000 clones; 90% to 95% were seen once. The genes are TRBV7-2 and TRBJ2-7; no reliable D call. Sequenced input: naive CD4+ T cells sorted from blood. Subset defined: CD45RA+ positively selected. The clonotype was recovered from a man younger than 35 in good health. The CDR3: CASSSPTVSYEQYF. The CDR3 nucleotides read TGTGCCAGCAGCTCACCGACTGTCTCCTACGAGCAGTACTTC.